The rows below give T cell receptor beta chains drawn from one sample of a study of cytomegalovirus exposure and HLA in healthy donors. Generated by immunoSEQ multiplex PCR, the TCRdb table keeps only in-frame clones and is missing some. In the table there are roughly 160,000 clones, around four fifths of which are singletons. The sample was PBMCs. The receptor set was obtained from a woman aged 45-65 years in good health and CMV-seronegative. The CDR3 runs from the conserved cysteine through the conserved F or W. Each record gives: clone size, V gene, D gene, J gene, CDR3 protein, CDR3 DNA. D genes are given only for firm matches. The listing skips clone size in some rows; elsewhere it reads once, few, many or a size class.

size: -; V: TRBV6-5; D: -; J: TRBJ2-1; CDR3: CASRPGGGNEQFF; DNA: TGTGCCAGCAGACCGGGGGGCGGCAATGAGCAGTTCTTC
size: -; V: TRBV18; D: TRBD1; J: TRBJ1-2; CDR3: CASSPSGTGGGGYTF; DNA: TGTGCCAGCTCACCTTCCGGGACAGGGGGCGGCGGCTACACCTTC
size: -; V: TRBV7-2; D: -; J: TRBJ2-7; CDR3: CASSLTITYEQYF; DNA: TGTGCCAGCAGCTTAACAATTACCTACGAGCAGTACTTC
size: -; V: TRBV28; D: TRBD2; J: TRBJ2-4; CDR3: CATHLAGSNIQYF; DNA: TGTGCCACCCACTTAGCGGGATCAAACATTCAGTACTTC
size: -; V: TRBV19; D: TRBD2; J: TRBJ2-5; CDR3: CASSTERGGFQETQYF; DNA: TGTGCCAGTAGTACAGAGCGGGGGGGCTTCCAAGAGACCCAGTACTTC
size: -; V: TRBV7-9; D: TRBD2; J: TRBJ2-5; CDR3: CASSSAPFGGAGETQYF; DNA: TGTGCCAGCAGCTCAGCTCCTTTCGGGGGGGCCGGAGAGACCCAGTACTTC
size: few; V: TRBV28; D: -; J: TRBJ1-3; CDR3: CASSLFTGLGSGNTIYF; DNA: TGTGCCAGCAGTTTATTTACAGGGTTAGGGTCTGGAAACACCATATATTTT
size: -; V: TRBV7-9; D: TRBD2; J: TRBJ2-1; CDR3: CASSPQGGSGGRLFF; DNA: TGTGCCAGCAGCCCCCAGGGAGGTAGCGGGGGGCGTCTTTTCTTC
size: few; V: TRBV6-6; D: TRBD1; J: TRBJ1-1; CDR3: CASSYSGGPLNTEAFF; DNA: TGTGCCAGCAGTTACTCAGGGGGCCCACTGAACACTGAAGCTTTCTTT
size: -; V: TRBV6-5; D: TRBD1; J: TRBJ2-3; CDR3: CASSYSMWAGGDTQYF; DNA: TGTGCCAGCAGTTACTCGATGTGGGCAGGGGGAGATACGCAGTATTTT
size: -; V: TRBV28; D: TRBD1; J: TRBJ1-2; CDR3: CASSTQRGGTGGRGYTF; DNA: TGTGCCAGCAGTACACAAAGGGGGGGGACAGGGGGCCGTGGCTACACCTTC
size: -; V: TRBV7-2; D: TRBD2; J: TRBJ2-7; CDR3: CASSALAGGPYEQYF; DNA: TGTGCCAGCAGCGCTCTAGCGGGAGGCCCATACGAGCAGTACTTC
size: once; V: TRBV18; D: TRBD2; J: TRBJ2-5; CDR3: CASSPPNRREGRQETQYF; DNA: TGTGCCAGCTCACCACCGAATCGGCGGGAGGGCCGACAAGAGACCCAGTACTTC
size: -; V: TRBV18; D: -; J: TRBJ2-3; CDR3: CASSPPPSRSTDTQYF; DNA: TGTGCCAGCTCACCACCCCCCAGTCGCAGCACAGATACGCAGTATTTT
size: -; V: TRBV7-6; D: TRBD2; J: TRBJ2-7; CDR3: CASSSGTTLREQYF; DNA: TGTGCCAGCAGCTCGGGGACTACCCTCCGGGAGCAGTACTTC
size: -; V: TRBV7-2; D: TRBD2; J: TRBJ2-3; CDR3: CASSLMTGGKPDTQYF; DNA: TGTGCCAGCAGCCTGATGACGGGGGGTAAGCCAGATACGCAGTATTTT
size: -; V: TRBV30; D: -; J: TRBJ2-7; CDR3: CAWSVKLSGNPYEQYF; DNA: TGTGCCTGGAGTGTAAAGCTCTCAGGGAACCCCTACGAACAGTACTTC
size: -; V: TRBV5-8; D: TRBD2; J: TRBJ2-7; CDR3: CASSWGTSGGEQYF; DNA: TGTGCCAGCAGCTGGGGGACTAGCGGGGGCGAGCAGTACTTC
size: -; V: TRBV29-1; D: TRBD2; J: TRBJ2-1; CDR3: CSVGTSGSRKSSYNEQFF; DNA: TGCAGCGTGGGGACTAGCGGGAGTCGGAAGAGCTCCTACAATGAGCAGTTCTTC
size: -; V: TRBV7-9; D: -; J: TRBJ1-3; CDR3: CASSLEGHTIYF; DNA: TGTGCCAGCAGCTTGGAGGGCCACACCATATATTTT
size: -; V: TRBV6-1; D: TRBD2; J: TRBJ2-3; CDR3: CASSEVRGADTQYF; DNA: TGTGCCAGCAGTGAAGTGCGGGGGGCCGATACGCAGTATTTT
size: -; V: TRBV29-1; D: -; J: TRBJ2-7; CDR3: CSVDGTTAGIEQYF; DNA: TGCAGCGTTGACGGCACAACGGCGGGGATCGAGCAGTACTTC
size: -; V: TRBV27; D: TRBD2; J: TRBJ2-1; CDR3: CASSRGNGRANNEQFF; DNA: TGTGCCAGCAGCCGCGGAAATGGGAGGGCCAACAATGAGCAGTTCTTC
size: -; V: TRBV5-5; D: -; J: TRBJ2-7; CDR3: CASSLAGAGPSYEQYF; DNA: TGTGCCAGCAGCTTGGCCGGCGCGGGGCCGTCCTACGAGCAGTACTTC
size: -; V: TRBV5-4; D: TRBD2; J: TRBJ2-5; CDR3: CASSPGTSNQETQYF; DNA: TGTGCCAGCAGCCCCGGGACTAGTAACCAAGAGACCCAGTACTTC
size: -; V: TRBV7-2; D: TRBD2; J: TRBJ2-1; CDR3: CASSLRTGTSGQFF; DNA: TGTGCCAGCAGCTTACGTACCGGGACTAGCGGGCAGTTCTTC
size: few; V: TRBV7-2; D: -; J: TRBJ2-5; CDR3: CASSTGNGRGPETQYF; DNA: TGTGCCAGCAGCACAGGCAACGGGAGAGGGCCAGAGACCCAGTACTTC
size: few; V: TRBV19; D: TRBD1; J: TRBJ1-5; CDR3: CASSPTGVSNQPQHF; DNA: TGTGCCAGTAGTCCGACAGGGGTTAGCAATCAGCCCCAGCATTTT
size: few; V: TRBV28; D: -; J: TRBJ1-2; CDR3: CASSSPLEADNYGYTF; DNA: TGTGCCAGCAGTTCGCCCCTAGAGGCCGATAACTATGGCTACACCTTC
size: -; V: TRBV19; D: TRBD1; J: TRBJ1-5; CDR3: CASSTTGGAGQPQHF; DNA: TGTGCCAGTAGTACTACAGGGGGCGCAGGTCAGCCCCAGCATTTT
size: -; V: TRBV29-1; D: TRBD1; J: TRBJ1-2; CDR3: CSVAQGDYGYTF; DNA: TGCAGCGTTGCACAGGGGGACTATGGCTACACCTTC
size: few; V: TRBV7-2; D: TRBD2; J: TRBJ2-5; CDR3: CASSLTASGVGGQETQYF; DNA: TGTGCCAGCAGCTTAACGGCTAGCGGGGTGGGGGGGCAAGAGACCCAGTACTTC
size: -; V: TRBV5-4; D: -; J: TRBJ2-7; CDR3: CASSLTGGDYEQYF; DNA: TGTGCCAGCAGCTTAACCGGAGGGGACTACGAGCAGTACTTC